A selection of T cell receptor beta chains follows, all from one sample in a study of OX40 agonist ivuxolimab in advanced cancers. Assay: immunoSEQ multiplex PCR; the TCRdb copy retains only in-frame clones and omits some. The sample carries approximately 33,000 clones, about nine tenths recorded once. Sequenced here: CD4+ or CD8+ T cells sorted from blood, sampled in a trial of the OX40 agonist ivuxolimab. The receptor set was obtained from an adult with an advanced solid tumor such as melanoma, head and neck, liver or kidney cancer. The CDR3 runs from the conserved cysteine through the conserved F or W. Fields, in order: V gene, CDR3 length, clone size, J gene, D gene, CDR3 protein, CDR3 DNA. The D gene is left open where the match is weak. A row's size may be missing; if present it is once, few, many or a size class.

V: TRBV28
length: 17
size: -
J: TRBJ1-1
D: -
CDR3: CASSSIRGGGRGTEAFF
DNA: TGTGCCAGCAGTTCTATCCGAGGGGGAGGGAGGGGGACTGAAGCTTTCTTT

V: TRBV18
length: 15
size: -
J: TRBJ1-2
D: TRBD1
CDR3: CASSLDGTGQLLFTF
DNA: TGTGCCAGCTCACTCGATGGGACAGGTCAACTCTTGTTCACCTTC

V: TRBV5-6
length: 18
size: -
J: TRBJ2-5
D: TRBD2
CDR3: CASSLTRLAVTYQETQYF
DNA: TGTGCCAGCAGCTTGACGAGACTAGCGGTCACGTACCAAGAGACCCAGTACTTC

V: TRBV28
length: 15
size: once
J: TRBJ2-1
D: -
CDR3: CASSTPTESWGEQFF
DNA: TGTGCCAGCAGTACCCCCACCGAGAGTTGGGGTGAGCAGTTCTTC

V: TRBV7-9
length: 14
size: once
J: TRBJ2-7
D: -
CDR3: CASSQRTGGYEQYF
DNA: TGTGCCAGCAGCCAAAGAACGGGCGGCTACGAGCAGTACTTC

V: TRBV6-5
length: 14
size: -
J: TRBJ2-7
D: -
CDR3: CASSYHGKDYEQYF
DNA: TGTGCCAGCAGTTACCACGGAAAGGACTACGAGCAGTACTTC

V: TRBV11-2
length: 15
size: -
J: TRBJ2-7
D: TRBD2
CDR3: CASSLATGGGYEQYF
DNA: TGTGCCAGCAGCTTAGCGACGGGAGGAGGCTACGAGCAGTACTTC

V: TRBV6-1
length: 15
size: -
J: TRBJ1-1
D: TRBD1
CDR3: CASSERQGLLTEAFF
DNA: TGTGCCAGCAGTGAAAGACAGGGGCTGCTTACTGAAGCTTTCTTT

V: TRBV27
length: 17
size: -
J: TRBJ2-1
D: -
CDR3: CASSSPLSGGAIDEQFF
DNA: TGTGCCAGCAGTTCCCCACTCTCGGGGGGCGCCATCGATGAGCAGTTCTTC

V: TRBV28
length: 15
size: medium-sized
J: TRBJ1-1
D: -
CDR3: CASSLWGGNSAEAFF
DNA: TGTGCCAGCAGTTTATGGGGGGGAAACTCGGCTGAAGCTTTCTTT

V: TRBV15
length: 16
size: -
J: TRBJ2-3
D: -
CDR3: CATSRLSSATTDTQYF
DNA: TGTGCCACCAGCAGACTATCTAGCGCCACAACAGATACGCAGTATTTT

V: TRBV6-1
length: 14
size: -
J: TRBJ2-3
D: TRBD2
CDR3: CASSGGLATDTQYF
DNA: TGTGCCAGCAGTGGTGGACTAGCGACAGATACGCAGTATTTT

V: TRBV28
length: 16
size: -
J: TRBJ2-5
D: -
CDR3: CASSLDWSQQWEYQYF
DNA: TGTGCCAGCAGTTTAGATTGGTCCCAACAATGGGAGTACCAGTACTTC

V: TRBV6-6
length: 10
size: -
J: TRBJ2-7
D: -
CDR3: CASSRGGQYF
DNA: TGTGCCAGCAGTCGGGGTGGGCAGTACTTC

V: TRBV2
length: 15
size: -
J: TRBJ1-1
D: -
CDR3: CASSEIGAGRTEAFF
DNA: TGTGCCAGCAGTGAAATCGGGGCTGGGCGCACTGAAGCTTTCTTT

V: TRBV13
length: 16
size: -
J: TRBJ1-1
D: TRBD1
CDR3: CASSPRDRGLNTEAFF
DNA: TGTGCCAGCAGCCCACGGGACAGGGGGCTTAACACTGAAGCTTTCTTT

V: TRBV5-1
length: 14
size: -
J: TRBJ2-7
D: -
CDR3: CASSLGQGPYEQYF
DNA: TGCGCCAGCAGCTTGGGGCAGGGACCCTACGAGCAGTACTTC

V: TRBV11-3
length: 16
size: -
J: TRBJ2-1
D: -
CDR3: CASSLDVGPTADEQFF
DNA: TGTGCCAGCAGCTTAGACGTGGGACCAACCGCCGATGAGCAGTTCTTC

V: TRBV30
length: 15
size: -
J: TRBJ1-4
D: TRBD1
CDR3: CAWSVLGTGGEKLFF
DNA: TGTGCCTGGAGTGTACTTGGGACAGGGGGAGAAAAACTGTTTTTT

V: TRBV28
length: 11
size: -
J: TRBJ1-2
D: -
CDR3: CASRGLYGYTF
DNA: TGTGCCAGCAGAGGCCTCTATGGCTACACCTTC

V: TRBV29-1
length: 14
size: -
J: TRBJ2-4
D: -
CDR3: CSVEPRGAKNIQYF
DNA: TGCAGCGTTGAACCTCGTGGGGCCAAAAACATTCAGTACTTC

V: TRBV6-4
length: 13
size: -
J: TRBJ2-1
D: -
CDR3: CASSDSDNNEQFF
DNA: TGTGCCAGCAGTGACTCGGACAACAATGAGCAGTTCTTC

V: TRBV9
length: 14
size: -
J: TRBJ2-7
D: -
CDR3: CASSVAERDYEQYF
DNA: TGTGCCAGCAGCGTAGCGGAACGCGATTACGAGCAGTACTTC

V: TRBV5-1
length: 15
size: -
J: TRBJ2-7
D: TRBD2
CDR3: CASSIRTSETYEQYF
DNA: TGCGCCAGCAGCATTAGGACTAGCGAAACCTACGAGCAGTACTTC

V: TRBV28
length: 15
size: -
J: TRBJ2-5
D: TRBD2
CDR3: CASSSQTSPQETQYF
DNA: TGTGCCAGCAGTTCCCAGACTAGCCCCCAAGAGACCCAGTACTTC

V: TRBV7-9
length: 16
size: -
J: TRBJ1-1
D: TRBD1
CDR3: CASSLGTGGLNTEAFF
DNA: TGTGCCAGCAGCTTAGGTACAGGGGGCCTGAACACTGAAGCTTTCTTT

V: TRBV4-1
length: 16
size: few
J: TRBJ2-3
D: -
CDR3: CASSLTYLAEGDTQYF
DNA: TGCGCCAGCAGCCTGACGTATCTCGCGGAGGGAGATACGCAGTATTTT

V: TRBV5-5
length: 14
size: -
J: TRBJ2-7
D: -
CDR3: CASSFQGEGNEQYF
DNA: TGTGCCAGCAGCTTCCAAGGTGAGGGGAACGAGCAGTACTTC

V: TRBV28
length: 14
size: -
J: TRBJ2-1
D: TRBD2
CDR3: CASSYSGVGNEQFF
DNA: TGTGCCAGCAGTTATAGCGGGGTGGGAAATGAGCAGTTCTTC

V: TRBV14
length: 16
size: -
J: TRBJ2-4
D: TRBD1
CDR3: CASSQARDRGKNIQYF
DNA: TGTGCCAGCAGCCAAGCCCGGGACAGGGGAAAAAACATTCAGTACTTC

V: TRBV30
length: 14
size: once
J: TRBJ1-6
D: -
CDR3: CAWKETRMASPLHF
DNA: TGTGCCTGGAAGGAGACTCGGATGGCATCACCCCTCCACTTT

V: TRBV28
length: 14
size: once
J: TRBJ1-5
D: -
CDR3: CASSLVLSNQPQHF
DNA: TGTGCCAGCAGTTTGGTCCTTAGCAATCAGCCCCAGCATTTT

V: TRBV7-3
length: 15
size: -
J: TRBJ2-5
D: -
CDR3: CASSLTGQGQETQYF
DNA: TGTGCCAGCAGCTTAACGGGTCAGGGCCAAGAGACCCAGTACTTC

V: TRBV7-9
length: 14
size: -
J: TRBJ1-5
D: -
CDR3: CASSFGGLHQPQHF
DNA: TGTGCCAGCAGCTTCGGGGGGTTGCATCAGCCCCAGCATTTT

V: TRBV27
length: 15
size: -
J: TRBJ1-2
D: -
CDR3: CASMWARGANYGYTF
DNA: TGTGCCAGCATGTGGGCAAGGGGGGCTAACTATGGCTACACCTTC

V: TRBV7-9
length: 13
size: once
J: TRBJ1-5
D: -
CDR3: CASSLESREPQHF
DNA: TGTGCCAGCAGCTTAGAGTCGCGGGAGCCCCAGCATTTT

V: TRBV27
length: 14
size: -
J: TRBJ2-2
D: -
CDR3: CASSLSGNTGELFF
DNA: TGTGCCAGCAGTTTAAGTGGGAACACCGGGGAGCTGTTTTTT

V: TRBV19
length: 16
size: -
J: TRBJ2-5
D: TRBD2
CDR3: CASSVTGTSGEETQYF
DNA: TGTGCCAGTAGTGTCACCGGGACTAGCGGCGAAGAGACCCAGTACTTC

V: TRBV2
length: 12
size: -
J: TRBJ1-1
D: -
CDR3: CASRTVNTEAFF
DNA: TGTGCCAGTAGAACAGTGAACACTGAAGCTTTCTTT

V: TRBV19
length: 12
size: -
J: TRBJ2-3
D: TRBD2
CDR3: CATGLAGLPQYF
DNA: TGTGCCACTGGGCTAGCGGGACTTCCGCAGTATTTT

V: TRBV27
length: 13
size: -
J: TRBJ2-1
D: -
CDR3: CASSLSEWNEQFF
DNA: TGTGCCAGCAGTTTGTCCGAGTGGAATGAGCAGTTCTTC

V: TRBV5-1
length: 16
size: -
J: TRBJ2-5
D: TRBD2
CDR3: CASSLAGSSGPETQYF
DNA: TGCGCCAGCAGCTTGGCCGGGTCTAGCGGGCCGGAGACCCAGTACTTC

V: TRBV4-2
length: 20
size: -
J: TRBJ2-7
D: TRBD2
CDR3: CASSQDYGGLAGKPSYEQYF
DNA: TGTGCCAGCAGCCAAGATTATGGGGGACTAGCGGGCAAACCCTCCTACGAGCAGTACTTC

V: TRBV13
length: 15
size: -
J: TRBJ2-7
D: TRBD2
CDR3: CASSFFGGSSYEQYF
DNA: TGTGCCAGCAGCTTTTTTGGCGGGAGCTCCTACGAGCAGTACTTC

V: TRBV13
length: 16
size: -
J: TRBJ2-2
D: -
CDR3: CASSPDGRRGTGELFF
DNA: TGTGCCAGCAGCCCCGACGGGCGACGCGGCACCGGGGAGCTGTTTTTT

V: TRBV5-4
length: 12
size: -
J: TRBJ2-7
D: -
CDR3: CASSFRSDEQYF
DNA: TGTGCCAGCAGCTTTAGAAGTGACGAGCAGTACTTC

V: TRBV27
length: 12
size: -
J: TRBJ2-7
D: -
CDR3: CANGPNPHEQYF
DNA: TGTGCCAATGGGCCAAACCCCCACGAGCAGTACTTC